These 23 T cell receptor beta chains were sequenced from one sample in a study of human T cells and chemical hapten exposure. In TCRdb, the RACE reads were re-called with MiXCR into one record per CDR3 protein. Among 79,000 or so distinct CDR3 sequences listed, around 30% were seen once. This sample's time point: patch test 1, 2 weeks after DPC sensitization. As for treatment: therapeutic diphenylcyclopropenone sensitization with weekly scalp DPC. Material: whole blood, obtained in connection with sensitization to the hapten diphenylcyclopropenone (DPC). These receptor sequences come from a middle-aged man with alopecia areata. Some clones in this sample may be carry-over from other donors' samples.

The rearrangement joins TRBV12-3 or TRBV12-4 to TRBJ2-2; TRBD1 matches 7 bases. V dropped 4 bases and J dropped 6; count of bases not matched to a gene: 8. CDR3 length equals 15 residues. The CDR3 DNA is TGTGCCAGCAGTTCCGGGACAGTTAGAGCCGGGGAGCTGTTTTTT. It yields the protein CASSSGTVRAGELFF.

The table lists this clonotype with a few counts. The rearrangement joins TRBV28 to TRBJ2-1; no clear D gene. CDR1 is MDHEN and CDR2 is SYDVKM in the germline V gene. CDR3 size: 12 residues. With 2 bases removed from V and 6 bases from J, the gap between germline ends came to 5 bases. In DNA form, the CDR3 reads TGTGCCAGCAGTTTAGTTGGCAATGAGCAGTTCTTC. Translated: CASSLVGNEQFF. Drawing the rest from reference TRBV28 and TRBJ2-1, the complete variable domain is DVKVTQSSRYLVKRTGEKVFLECVQDMDHENMFWYRQDPGLGLRLIYFSYDVKMKEKGDIPEGYSVSREKKERFSLILESASTNQTSMYLCASSLVGNEQFFGPGTRLTVL.

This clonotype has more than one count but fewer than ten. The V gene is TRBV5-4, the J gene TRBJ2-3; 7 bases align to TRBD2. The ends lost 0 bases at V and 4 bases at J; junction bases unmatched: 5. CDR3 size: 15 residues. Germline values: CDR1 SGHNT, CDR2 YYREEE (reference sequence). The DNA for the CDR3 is TGTGCCAGCAGCTTGGAAGCGGGAAGCGCAGATACGCAGTATTTT. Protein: CASSLEAGSADTQYF.

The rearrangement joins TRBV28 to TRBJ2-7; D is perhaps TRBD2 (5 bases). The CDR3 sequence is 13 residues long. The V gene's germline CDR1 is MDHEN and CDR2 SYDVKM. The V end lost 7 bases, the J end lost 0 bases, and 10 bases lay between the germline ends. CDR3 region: CASIGADSYEQYF. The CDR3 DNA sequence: TGTGCCAGCATTGGAGCGGACTCCTACGAGCAGTACTTC.

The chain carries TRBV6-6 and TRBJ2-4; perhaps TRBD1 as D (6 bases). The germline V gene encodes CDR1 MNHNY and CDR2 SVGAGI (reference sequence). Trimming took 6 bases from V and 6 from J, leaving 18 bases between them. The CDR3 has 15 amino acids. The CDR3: CASRETGVRVNIQYF. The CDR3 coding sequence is TGTGCCAGCAGAGAGACAGGAGTCCGGGTAAACATTCAGTACTTC.

The CDR3 spells CASSPWEGGVDTEAFF. As DNA, the CDR3 is TGTGCCAGCAGTCCATGGGAGGGGGGAGTCGACACTGAAGCTTTCTTT. This chain joins TRBV27 and TRBJ1-1; a possible D gene is TRBD1 (6 bases). Per germline, CDR1 MNHEY and CDR2 SMNVEV (reference sequence). V gave up 5 bases and J gave up 3 bases, with 19 bases separating them. The CDR3 covers 16 residues.

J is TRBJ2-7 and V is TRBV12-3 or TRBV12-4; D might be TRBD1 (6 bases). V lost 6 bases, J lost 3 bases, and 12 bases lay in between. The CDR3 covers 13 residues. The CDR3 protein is CASSYKQGYEQYF. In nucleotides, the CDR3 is TGTGCCAGCAGCTATAAACAGGGCTACGAGCAGTACTTC.

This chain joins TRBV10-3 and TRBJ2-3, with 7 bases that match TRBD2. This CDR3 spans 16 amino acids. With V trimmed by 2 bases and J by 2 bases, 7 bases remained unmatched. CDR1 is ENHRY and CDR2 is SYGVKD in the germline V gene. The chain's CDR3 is CAISEEGRENTDTQYF. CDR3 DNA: TGTGCCATCAGTGAGGAAGGGCGGGAGAACACAGATACGCAGTATTTT.

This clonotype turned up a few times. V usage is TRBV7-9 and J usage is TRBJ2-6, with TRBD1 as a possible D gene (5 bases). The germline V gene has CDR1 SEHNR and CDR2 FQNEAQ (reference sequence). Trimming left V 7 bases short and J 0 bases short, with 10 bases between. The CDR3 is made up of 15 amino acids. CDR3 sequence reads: CASNLRASGANVLTF. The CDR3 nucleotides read TGTGCCAGCAACCTCAGGGCCTCTGGGGCCAACGTCCTGACTTTC. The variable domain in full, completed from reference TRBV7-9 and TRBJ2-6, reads DTGVSQNPRHKITKRGQNVTFRCDPISEHNRLYWYRQTLGQGPEFLTYFQNEAQLEKSRLLSDRFSAERPKGSFSTLEIQRTEQGDSAMYLCASNLRASGANVLTFGAGSRLTVL.

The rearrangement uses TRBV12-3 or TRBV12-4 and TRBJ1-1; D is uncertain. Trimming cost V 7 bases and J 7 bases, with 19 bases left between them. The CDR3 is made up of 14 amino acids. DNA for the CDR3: TGTGCCAGCACCCCCGTGATAGGAGGAGGTGAAGCTTTCTTT. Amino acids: CASTPVIGGGEAFF.

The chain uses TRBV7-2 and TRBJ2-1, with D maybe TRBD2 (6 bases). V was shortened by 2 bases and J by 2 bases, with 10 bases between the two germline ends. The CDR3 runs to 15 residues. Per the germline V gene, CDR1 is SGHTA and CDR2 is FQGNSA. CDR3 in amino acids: CASSLLALTYNEQFF. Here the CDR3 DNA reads TGTGCCAGCAGCTTACTAGCGCTTACCTACAATGAGCAGTTCTTC. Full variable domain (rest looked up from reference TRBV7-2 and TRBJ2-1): GAGVSQSPSNKVTEKGKDVELRCDPISGHTALYWYRQSLGQGLEFLIYFQGNSAPDKSGLPSDRFSAERTGGSVSTLTIQRTQQEDSAVYLCASSLLALTYNEQFFGPGTRLTVL.

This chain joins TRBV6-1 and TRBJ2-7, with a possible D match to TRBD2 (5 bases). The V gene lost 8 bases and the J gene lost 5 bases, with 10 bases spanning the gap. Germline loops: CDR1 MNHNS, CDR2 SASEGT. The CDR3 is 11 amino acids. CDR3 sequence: CASGSGDEQYF. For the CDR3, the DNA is TGTGCCAGCGGGTCCGGGGACGAGCAGTACTTC.

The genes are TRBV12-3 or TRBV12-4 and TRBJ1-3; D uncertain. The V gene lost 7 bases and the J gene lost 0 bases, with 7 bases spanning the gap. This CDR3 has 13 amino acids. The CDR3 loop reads CASKTDSGNTIYF. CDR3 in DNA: TGTGCCAGCAAAACAGACTCTGGAAACACCATATATTTT.

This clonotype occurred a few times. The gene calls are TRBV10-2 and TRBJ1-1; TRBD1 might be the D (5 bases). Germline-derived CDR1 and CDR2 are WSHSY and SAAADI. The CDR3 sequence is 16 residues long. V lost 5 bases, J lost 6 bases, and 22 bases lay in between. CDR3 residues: CASSSSQGGREPEAFF. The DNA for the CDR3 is TGCGCCAGCAGTAGCAGTCAGGGAGGTCGGGAACCTGAAGCTTTCTTT.

The CDR3 region is CASSWSPGNTIYF. In DNA, the CDR3 is TGTGCCAGCAGTTGGTCTCCTGGAAACACCATATATTTT. The rearrangement uses TRBV12-3 or TRBV12-4 and TRBJ1-3, with D uncertain. CDR3 length equals 13 residues. Trimming removed 4 bases from V and 2 bases from J, with 6 bases in between.

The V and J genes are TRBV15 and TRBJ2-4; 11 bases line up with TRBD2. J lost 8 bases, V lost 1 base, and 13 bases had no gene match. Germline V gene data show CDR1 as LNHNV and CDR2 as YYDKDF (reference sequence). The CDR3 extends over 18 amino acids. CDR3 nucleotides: TGTGCCACCAGCAGAGGCTCGGGGCTAGCGGGGGGAGGGGACATTCAGTACTTC. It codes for CATSRGSGLAGGGDIQYF.

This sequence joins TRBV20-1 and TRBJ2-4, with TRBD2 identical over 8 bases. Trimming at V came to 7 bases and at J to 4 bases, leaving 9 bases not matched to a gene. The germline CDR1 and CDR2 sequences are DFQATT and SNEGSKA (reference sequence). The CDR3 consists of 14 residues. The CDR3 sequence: CSVHPTSGKNIQYF. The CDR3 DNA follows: TGCAGTGTTCACCCTACTAGCGGTAAAAACATTCAGTACTTC.

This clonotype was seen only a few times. The CDR3, as DNA: TGTGCCAGCAGCACACAGGGGGGAATAGGTCTCTTTGGCTACACCTTC. Translation gives CASSTQGGIGLFGYTF. The chain employs TRBV11-2 and TRBJ1-2, with 8 bases aligning to TRBD1. V lost 5 bases to trimming and J lost 7 bases; unmatched junction nucleotides: 15. Germline assignment: CDR1 SGHAT and CDR2 FQNNGV. The CDR3 covers 16 residues.

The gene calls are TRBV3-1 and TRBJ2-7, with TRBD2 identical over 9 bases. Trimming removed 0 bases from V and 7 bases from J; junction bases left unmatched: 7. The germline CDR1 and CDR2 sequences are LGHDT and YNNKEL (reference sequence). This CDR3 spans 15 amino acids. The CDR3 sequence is CASSQDSAGGEEQYF. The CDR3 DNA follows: TGTGCCAGCAGCCAAGATTCAGCGGGAGGCGAAGAGCAGTACTTC.

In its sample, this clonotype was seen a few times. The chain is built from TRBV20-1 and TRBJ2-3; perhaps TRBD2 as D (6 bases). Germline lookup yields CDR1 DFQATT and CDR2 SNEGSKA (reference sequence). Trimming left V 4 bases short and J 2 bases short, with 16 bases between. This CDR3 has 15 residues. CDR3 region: CSATSPGVVTDTQYF. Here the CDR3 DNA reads TGCAGTGCTACGAGCCCGGGGGTAGTCACAGATACGCAGTATTTT.

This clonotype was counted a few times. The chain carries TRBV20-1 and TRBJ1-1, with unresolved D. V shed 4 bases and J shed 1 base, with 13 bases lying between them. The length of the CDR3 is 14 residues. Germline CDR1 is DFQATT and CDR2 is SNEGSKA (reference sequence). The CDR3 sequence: CSATFRRRNTEAFF. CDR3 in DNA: TGCAGTGCTACATTCCGCAGGAGGAACACTGAAGCTTTCTTT.

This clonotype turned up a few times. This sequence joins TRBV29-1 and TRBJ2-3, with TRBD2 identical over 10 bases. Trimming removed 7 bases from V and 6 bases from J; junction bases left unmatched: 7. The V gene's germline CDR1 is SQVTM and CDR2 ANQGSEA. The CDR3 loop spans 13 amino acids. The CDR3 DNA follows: TGCAGCGCCACTAGCGGGATGGGGGATACGCAGTATTTT. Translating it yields CSATSGMGDTQYF.

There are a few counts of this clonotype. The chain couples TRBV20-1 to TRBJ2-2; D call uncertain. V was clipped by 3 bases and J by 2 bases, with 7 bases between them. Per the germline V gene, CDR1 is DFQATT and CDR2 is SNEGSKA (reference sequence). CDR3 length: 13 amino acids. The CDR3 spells CSARDGNTGELFF. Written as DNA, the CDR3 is TGCAGTGCTAGGGACGGCAACACCGGGGAGCTGTTTTTT.